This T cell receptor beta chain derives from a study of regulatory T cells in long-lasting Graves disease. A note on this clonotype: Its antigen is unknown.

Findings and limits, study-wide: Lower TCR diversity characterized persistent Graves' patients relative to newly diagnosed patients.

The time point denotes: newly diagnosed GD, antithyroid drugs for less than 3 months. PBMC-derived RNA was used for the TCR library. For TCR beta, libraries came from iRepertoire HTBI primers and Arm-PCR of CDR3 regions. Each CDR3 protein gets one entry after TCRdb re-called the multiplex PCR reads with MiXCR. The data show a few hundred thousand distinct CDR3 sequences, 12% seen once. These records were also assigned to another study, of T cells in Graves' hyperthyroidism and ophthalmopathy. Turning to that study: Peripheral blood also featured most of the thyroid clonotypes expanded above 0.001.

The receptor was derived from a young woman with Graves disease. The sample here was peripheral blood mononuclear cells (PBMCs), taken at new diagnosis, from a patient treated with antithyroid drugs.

The CDR3 region is CVAGAKNIQYF. The DNA of the CDR3 is TGTGTCGCGGGAGCCAAAAACATTCAGTACTTC. This chain links TRBV7-9 with TRBJ2-4; a weak D match, TRBD2 (5 bases). This CDR3 is built from 11 residues. CDR1 is SEHNR, CDR2 FQNEAQ, per germline (reference sequence).